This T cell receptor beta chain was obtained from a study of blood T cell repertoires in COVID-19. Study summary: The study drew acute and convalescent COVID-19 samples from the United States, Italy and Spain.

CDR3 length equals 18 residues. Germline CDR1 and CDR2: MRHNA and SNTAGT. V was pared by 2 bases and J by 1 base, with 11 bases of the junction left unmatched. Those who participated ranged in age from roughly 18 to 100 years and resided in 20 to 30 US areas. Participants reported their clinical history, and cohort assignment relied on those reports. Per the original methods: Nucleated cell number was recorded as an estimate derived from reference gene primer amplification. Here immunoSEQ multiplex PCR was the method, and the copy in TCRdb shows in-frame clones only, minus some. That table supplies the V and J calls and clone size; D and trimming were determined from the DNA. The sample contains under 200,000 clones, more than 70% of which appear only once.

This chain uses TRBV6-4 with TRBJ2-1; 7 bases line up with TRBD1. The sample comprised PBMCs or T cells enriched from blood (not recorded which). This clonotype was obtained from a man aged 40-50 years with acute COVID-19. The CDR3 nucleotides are TGTGCCAGCAGTGACGAATTGGCAGGGGGTGGATCCTACAATGAGCAGTTCTTC. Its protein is CASSDELAGGGSYNEQFF.